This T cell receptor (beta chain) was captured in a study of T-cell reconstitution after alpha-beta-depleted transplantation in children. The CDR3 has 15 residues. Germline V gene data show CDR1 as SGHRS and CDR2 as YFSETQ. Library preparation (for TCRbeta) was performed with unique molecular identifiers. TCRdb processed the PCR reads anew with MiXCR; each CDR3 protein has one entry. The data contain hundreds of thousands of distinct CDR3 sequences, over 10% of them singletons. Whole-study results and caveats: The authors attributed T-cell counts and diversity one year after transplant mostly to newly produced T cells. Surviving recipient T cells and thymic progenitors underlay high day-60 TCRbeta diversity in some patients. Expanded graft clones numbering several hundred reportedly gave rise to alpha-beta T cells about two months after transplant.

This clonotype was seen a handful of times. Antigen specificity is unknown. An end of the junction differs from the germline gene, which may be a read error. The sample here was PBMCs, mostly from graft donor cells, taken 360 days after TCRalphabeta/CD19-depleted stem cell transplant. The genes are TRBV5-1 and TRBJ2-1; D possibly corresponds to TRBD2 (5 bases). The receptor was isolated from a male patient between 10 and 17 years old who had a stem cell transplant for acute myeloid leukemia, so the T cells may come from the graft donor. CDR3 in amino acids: CASSLGPDSFNEQFF. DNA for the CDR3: TGCGCCAGCAGCTTAGGTCCGGACTCCTTCAATGAGCAGTTCTTC.